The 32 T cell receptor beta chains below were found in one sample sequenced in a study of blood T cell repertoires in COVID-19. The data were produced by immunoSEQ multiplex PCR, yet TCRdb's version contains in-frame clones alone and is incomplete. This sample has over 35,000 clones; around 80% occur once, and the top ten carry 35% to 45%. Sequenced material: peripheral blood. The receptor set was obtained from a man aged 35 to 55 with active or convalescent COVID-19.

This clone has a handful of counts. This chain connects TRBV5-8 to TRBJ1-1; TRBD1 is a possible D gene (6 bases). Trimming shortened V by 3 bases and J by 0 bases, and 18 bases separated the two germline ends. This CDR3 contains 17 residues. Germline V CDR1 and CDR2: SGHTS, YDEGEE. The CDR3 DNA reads TGTGCCAGCAGCTCGGGGACAAAAGGTACCTTGAACACTGAAGCTTTCTTT. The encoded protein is CASSSGTKGTLNTEAFF.

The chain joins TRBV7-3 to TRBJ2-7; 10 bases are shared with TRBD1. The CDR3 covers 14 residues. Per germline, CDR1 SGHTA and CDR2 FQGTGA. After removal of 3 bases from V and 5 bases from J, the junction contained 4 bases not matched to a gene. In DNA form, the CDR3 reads TGTGCCAGCAGCTTGACAGGGGGCAAGAACGAGCAGTACTTC. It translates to CASSLTGGKNEQYF.

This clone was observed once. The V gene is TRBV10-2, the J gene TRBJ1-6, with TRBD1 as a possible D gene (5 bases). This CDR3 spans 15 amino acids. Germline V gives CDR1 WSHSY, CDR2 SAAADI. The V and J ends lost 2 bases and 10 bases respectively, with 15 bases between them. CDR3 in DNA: TGCGCCAGCAGTGAGGGATGGGGGGTAGACTCACCCCTCCACTTT. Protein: CASSEGWGVDSPLHF.

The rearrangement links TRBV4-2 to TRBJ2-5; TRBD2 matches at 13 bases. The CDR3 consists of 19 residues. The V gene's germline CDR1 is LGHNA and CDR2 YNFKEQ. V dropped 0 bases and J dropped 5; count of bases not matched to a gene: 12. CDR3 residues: CASSQDRRLAGGPWETQYF. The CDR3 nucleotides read TGTGCCAGCAGCCAAGATCGGCGACTAGCGGGAGGCCCCTGGGAGACCCAGTACTTC.

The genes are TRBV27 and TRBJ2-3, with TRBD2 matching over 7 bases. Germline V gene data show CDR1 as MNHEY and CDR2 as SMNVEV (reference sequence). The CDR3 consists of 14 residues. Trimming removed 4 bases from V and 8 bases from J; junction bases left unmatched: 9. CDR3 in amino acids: CASSSGDKRGTQYF. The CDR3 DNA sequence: TGTGCCAGCAGTTCGGGGGATAAGCGGGGTACGCAGTATTTT.

The CDR3 DNA reads TGTGCCAGCACTATTCTGTGGAACACTGAAGCTTTCTTT. This encodes CASTILWNTEAFF. The chain employs TRBV2 and TRBJ1-1; D gene ambiguous. V was cut by 7 bases and J by 1 base, with 10 bases left in between. The CDR3 is made up of 13 amino acids. Per the germline V gene, CDR1 is SNHLY and CDR2 is FYNNEI.

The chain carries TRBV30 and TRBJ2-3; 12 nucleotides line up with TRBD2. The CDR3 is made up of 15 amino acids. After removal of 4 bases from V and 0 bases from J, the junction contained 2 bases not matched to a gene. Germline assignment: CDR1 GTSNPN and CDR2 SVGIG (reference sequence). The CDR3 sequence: CAWTLAGGSTDTQYF. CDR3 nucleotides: TGTGCCTGGACCCTAGCGGGGGGGAGCACAGATACGCAGTATTTT.

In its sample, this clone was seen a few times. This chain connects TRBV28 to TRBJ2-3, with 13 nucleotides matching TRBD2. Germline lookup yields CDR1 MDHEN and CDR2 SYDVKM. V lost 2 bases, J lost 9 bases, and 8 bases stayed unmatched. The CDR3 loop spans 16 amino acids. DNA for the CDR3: TGTGCCAGCAGTTTAATAGCGGGACTAGCGGGACCGACGCAGTATTTT. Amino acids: CASSLIAGLAGPTQYF.

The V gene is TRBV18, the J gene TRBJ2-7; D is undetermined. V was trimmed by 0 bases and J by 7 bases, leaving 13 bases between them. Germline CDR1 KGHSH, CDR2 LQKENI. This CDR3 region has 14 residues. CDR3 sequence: CASSPPTPAWEQYF. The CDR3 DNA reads TGTGCCAGCTCACCACCAACGCCTGCGTGGGAGCAGTACTTC.

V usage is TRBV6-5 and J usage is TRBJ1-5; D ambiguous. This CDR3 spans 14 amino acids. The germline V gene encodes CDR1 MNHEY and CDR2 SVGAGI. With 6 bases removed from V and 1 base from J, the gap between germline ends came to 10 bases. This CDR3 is CASRNLGSNQPQHF. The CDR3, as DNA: TGTGCCAGCAGAAACCTCGGGAGCAATCAGCCCCAGCATTTT.

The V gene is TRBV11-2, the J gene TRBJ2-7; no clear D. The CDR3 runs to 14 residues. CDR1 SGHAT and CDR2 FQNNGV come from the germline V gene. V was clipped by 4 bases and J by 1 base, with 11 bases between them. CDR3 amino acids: CASSSLKQSYEQYF. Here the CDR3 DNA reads TGTGCCAGCAGCTCCCTGAAACAGTCCTACGAGCAGTACTTC.

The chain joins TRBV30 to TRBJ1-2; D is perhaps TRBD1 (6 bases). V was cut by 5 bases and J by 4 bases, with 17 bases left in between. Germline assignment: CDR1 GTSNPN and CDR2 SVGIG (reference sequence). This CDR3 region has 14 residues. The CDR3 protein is CAWGVGQNVYGYTF. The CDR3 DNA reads TGTGCCTGGGGGGTGGGACAAAATGTCTATGGCTACACCTTC.

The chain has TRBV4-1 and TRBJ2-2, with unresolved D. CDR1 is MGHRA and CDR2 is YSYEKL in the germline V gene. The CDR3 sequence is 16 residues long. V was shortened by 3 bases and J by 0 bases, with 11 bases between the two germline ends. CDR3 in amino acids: CASSQFAAPNTGELFF. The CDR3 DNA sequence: TGCGCCAGCAGCCAGTTTGCGGCCCCGAACACCGGGGAGCTGTTTTTT.

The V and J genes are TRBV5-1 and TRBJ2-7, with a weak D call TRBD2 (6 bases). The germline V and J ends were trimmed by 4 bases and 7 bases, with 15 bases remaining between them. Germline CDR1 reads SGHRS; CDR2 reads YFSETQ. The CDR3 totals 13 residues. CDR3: CASSPAMGREQYF. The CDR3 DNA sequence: TGCGCCAGCAGCCCCGCCATGGGGAGGGAGCAGTACTTC.

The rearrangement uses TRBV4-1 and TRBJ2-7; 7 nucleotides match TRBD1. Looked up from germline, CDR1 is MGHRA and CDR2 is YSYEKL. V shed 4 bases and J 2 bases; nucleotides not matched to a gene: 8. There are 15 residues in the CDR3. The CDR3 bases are TGCGCCAGCAGCCCAAACAGGGGCCTTCCCTACGAGCAGTACTTC. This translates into CASSPNRGLPYEQYF.

CDR3 residues: CASTNRGTRGNQPQHF. DNA for the CDR3: TGTGCCAGCACGAACAGGGGGACGCGCGGGAACCAGCCCCAGCATTTT. This chain links TRBV28 with TRBJ1-5; TRBD1 aligns across 8 bases. CDR1 and CDR2 from the germline V gene are MDHEN and SYDVKM. J lost 7 bases, V lost 7 bases, and 15 bases had no gene match. The CDR3 is made up of 16 amino acids.

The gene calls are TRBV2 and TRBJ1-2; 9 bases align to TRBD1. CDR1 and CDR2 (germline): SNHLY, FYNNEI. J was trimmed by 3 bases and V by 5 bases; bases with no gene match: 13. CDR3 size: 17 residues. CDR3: CASSKENFGDRDYGYTF. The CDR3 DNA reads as TGTGCCAGCAGTAAAGAAAATTTCGGGGACAGGGACTATGGCTACACCTTC.

CDR3 loop: CASSLGTRAGYYEQYF. CDR3 coding DNA: TGCGCCAGCAGCTTGGGGACACGAGCGGGGTACTACGAGCAGTACTTC. The chain couples TRBV5-1 to TRBJ2-7; 7 nucleotides align to TRBD2. V lost 0 bases to trimming and J lost 3 bases; unmatched junction nucleotides: 9. The CDR3 is 16 residues long. Germline-derived CDR1 and CDR2 are SGHRS and YFSETQ.

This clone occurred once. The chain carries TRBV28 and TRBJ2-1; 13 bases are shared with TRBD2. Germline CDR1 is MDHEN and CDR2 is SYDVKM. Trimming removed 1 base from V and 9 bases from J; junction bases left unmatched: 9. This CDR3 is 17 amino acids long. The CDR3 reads CASSLSGTSGNTGEQFF. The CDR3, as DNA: TGTGCCAGCAGTTTATCGGGGACTAGCGGGAATACCGGTGAGCAGTTCTTC.

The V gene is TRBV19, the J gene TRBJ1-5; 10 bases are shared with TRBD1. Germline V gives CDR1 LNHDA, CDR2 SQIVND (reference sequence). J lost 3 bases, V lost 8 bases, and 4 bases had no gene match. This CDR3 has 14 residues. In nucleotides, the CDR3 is TGTGCCAGTTCGGGACAGGGGTTCAATCAGCCCCAGCATTTT. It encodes CASSGQGFNQPQHF.

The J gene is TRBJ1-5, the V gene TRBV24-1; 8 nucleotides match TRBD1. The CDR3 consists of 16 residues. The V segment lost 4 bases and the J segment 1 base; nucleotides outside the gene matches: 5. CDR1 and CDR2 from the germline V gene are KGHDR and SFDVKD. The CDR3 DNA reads TGTGCCACCAGTGACAAGACAGGGGCAAGCAATCAGCCCCAGCATTTT. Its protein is CATSDKTGASNQPQHF.

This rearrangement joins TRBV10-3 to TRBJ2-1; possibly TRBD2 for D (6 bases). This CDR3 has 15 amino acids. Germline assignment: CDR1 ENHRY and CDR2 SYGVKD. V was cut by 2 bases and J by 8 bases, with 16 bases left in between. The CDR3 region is CAISEGGTLRDEQFF. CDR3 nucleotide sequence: TGTGCCATCAGTGAGGGAGGGACGCTGCGGGATGAGCAGTTCTTC.

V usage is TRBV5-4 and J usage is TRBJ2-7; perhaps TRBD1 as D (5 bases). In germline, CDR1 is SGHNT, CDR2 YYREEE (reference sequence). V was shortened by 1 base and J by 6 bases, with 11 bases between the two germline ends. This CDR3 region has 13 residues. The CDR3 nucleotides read TGTGCCAGCAGCTTGTTTTCAGGGCGCGAGCAGTACTTC. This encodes CASSLFSGREQYF.

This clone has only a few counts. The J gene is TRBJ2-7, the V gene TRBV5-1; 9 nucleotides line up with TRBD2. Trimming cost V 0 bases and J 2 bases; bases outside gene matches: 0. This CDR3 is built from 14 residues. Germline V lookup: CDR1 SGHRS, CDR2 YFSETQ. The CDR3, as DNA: TGCGCCAGCAGCTTGGGCGGGAGGGCCTACGAGCAGTACTTC. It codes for CASSLGGRAYEQYF.

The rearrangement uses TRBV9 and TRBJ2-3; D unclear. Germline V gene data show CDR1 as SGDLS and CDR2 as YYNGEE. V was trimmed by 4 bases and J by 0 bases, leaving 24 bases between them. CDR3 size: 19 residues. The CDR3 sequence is CASSKTSARGEASTDTQYF. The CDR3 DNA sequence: TGTGCCAGCAGCAAAACCTCGGCGCGAGGAGAAGCCAGCACAGATACGCAGTATTTT.

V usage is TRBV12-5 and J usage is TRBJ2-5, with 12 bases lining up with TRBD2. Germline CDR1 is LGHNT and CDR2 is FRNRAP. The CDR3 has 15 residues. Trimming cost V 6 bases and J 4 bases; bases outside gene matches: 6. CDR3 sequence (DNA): TGTGCTAGTGGCGCGGGACTAGCGGGCGTAGAGACCCAGTACTTC. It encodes CASGAGLAGVETQYF.

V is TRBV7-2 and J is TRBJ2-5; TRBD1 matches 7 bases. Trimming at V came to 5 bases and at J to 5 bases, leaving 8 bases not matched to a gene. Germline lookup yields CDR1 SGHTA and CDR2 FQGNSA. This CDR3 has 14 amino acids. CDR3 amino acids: CASSRPPRGETQYF. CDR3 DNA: TGTGCCAGCAGCAGACCGCCCAGGGGGGAGACCCAGTACTTC.

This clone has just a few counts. The CDR3 region is CASSLRKNRQGRLYSNQPQHF. Written as DNA, the CDR3 is TGTGCCAGCAGTTTACGAAAGAACCGACAGGGGAGGCTGTATAGCAATCAGCCCCAGCATTTT. The chain uses TRBV28 and TRBJ1-5; the match to TRBD1 covers 8 bases. With 2 bases clipped from V and 0 bases from J, the junction kept 18 bases outside the gene matches. CDR1 is MDHEN, CDR2 SYDVKM, per germline. CDR3 length equals 21 residues.

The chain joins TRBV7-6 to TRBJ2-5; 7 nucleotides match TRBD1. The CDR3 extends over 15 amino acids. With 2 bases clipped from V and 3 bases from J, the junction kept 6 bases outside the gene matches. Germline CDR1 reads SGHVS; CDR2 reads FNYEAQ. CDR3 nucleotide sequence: TGTGCCAGCAGCTTATGGGACAGAGGAGAAGAGACCCAGTACTTC. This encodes CASSLWDRGEETQYF.

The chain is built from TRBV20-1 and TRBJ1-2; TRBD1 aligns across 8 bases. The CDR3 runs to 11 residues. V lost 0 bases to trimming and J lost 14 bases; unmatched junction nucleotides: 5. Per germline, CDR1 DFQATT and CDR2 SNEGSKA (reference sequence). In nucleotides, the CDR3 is TGCAGTGCTAGAGAACAGGGGGTAGGGACCTTC. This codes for CSAREQGVGTF.

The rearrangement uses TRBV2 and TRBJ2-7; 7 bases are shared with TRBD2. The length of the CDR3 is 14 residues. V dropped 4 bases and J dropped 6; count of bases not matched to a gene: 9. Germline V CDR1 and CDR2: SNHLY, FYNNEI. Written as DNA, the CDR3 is TGTGCCAGCAGTGTTGGGACTCGGGGGGTCGAGCAGTACTTC. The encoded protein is CASSVGTRGVEQYF.

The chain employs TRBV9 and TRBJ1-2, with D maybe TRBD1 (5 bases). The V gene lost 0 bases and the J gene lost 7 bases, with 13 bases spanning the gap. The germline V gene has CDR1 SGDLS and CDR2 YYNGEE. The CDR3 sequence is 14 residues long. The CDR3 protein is CASSVEGGVGGYTF. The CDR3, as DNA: TGTGCCAGCAGCGTAGAAGGAGGGGTTGGTGGCTACACCTTC. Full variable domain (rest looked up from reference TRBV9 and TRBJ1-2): DSGVTQTPKHLITATGQRVTLRCSPRSGDLSVYWYQQSLDQGLQFLIQYYNGEERAKGNILERFSAQQFPDLHSELNLSSLELGDSALYFCASSVEGGVGGYTFGSGTRLTVV.